This T cell receptor beta chain was identified in a study of blood T cell repertoires in COVID-19. Across the whole study: The United States, Italy and Spain were the sources of the acute and convalescent COVID-19 samples. Nucleic acid was either cDNA or gDNA, and it came from T cells, B-cell-depleted T cells, or PBMCs.

V trimming: 6 bases; J trimming: 2 bases; junction bases outside the gene matches: 7. This CDR3 is 15 amino acids long. CDR1 is MDHEN and CDR2 is SYDVKM in the germline V gene. As handled by the study authors: Using reference gene primer amplification, nucleated cell counts were estimated. Using immunoSEQ multiplex PCR, the repertoire was profiled, and TCRdb retains in-frame clones only, with some absent. D and trimming come from the DNA, and the V and J calls and clone size come from that table. The repertoire holds 55,000 to 95,000 clones, with roughly 79% as singletons. V usage is TRBV28 and J usage is TRBJ1-2, with 9 bases identical to TRBD1. The receptor was derived from a woman between 65 and 79 years old with acute or convalescent COVID-19. Sequencing input: peripheral blood. DNA for the CDR3: TGTGCCAGCAGCTCGGGGGACAGGGCGAACTATGGCTACACCTTC. Its translation: CASSSGDRANYGYTF.